This TCR beta chain derives from a study of blood T cell repertoires in COVID-19. Here immunoSEQ multiplex PCR was the method, and the copy in TCRdb shows in-frame clones only, minus some. The sample has around 150,000 clones; roughly 89% are singletons. The material sequenced was peripheral blood. The receptor was derived from a woman aged 35 to 49 with acute or convalescent COVID-19.

The CDR3: CASKDGTRGGGELFF. CDR3 sequence (DNA): TGTGCCAGCAAGGACGGGACTAGGGGTGGCGGGGAGCTGTTTTTT. The chain combines TRBV14 with TRBJ2-2; 8 nucleotides align to TRBD2. The CDR3 has 15 residues. The germline V gene has CDR1 SGHDN and CDR2 FVKESK. J gave up 7 bases and V 7 bases, and 11 bases lay outside the gene matches. Looking up the rest from reference TRBV14 and TRBJ2-2 gives the full variable domain: EAGVTQFPSHSVIEKGQTVTLRCDPISGHDNLYWYRRVMGKEIKFLLHFVKESKQDESGMPNNRFLAERTGGTYSTLKVQPAELEDSGVYFCASKDGTRGGGELFFGEGSRLTVL.